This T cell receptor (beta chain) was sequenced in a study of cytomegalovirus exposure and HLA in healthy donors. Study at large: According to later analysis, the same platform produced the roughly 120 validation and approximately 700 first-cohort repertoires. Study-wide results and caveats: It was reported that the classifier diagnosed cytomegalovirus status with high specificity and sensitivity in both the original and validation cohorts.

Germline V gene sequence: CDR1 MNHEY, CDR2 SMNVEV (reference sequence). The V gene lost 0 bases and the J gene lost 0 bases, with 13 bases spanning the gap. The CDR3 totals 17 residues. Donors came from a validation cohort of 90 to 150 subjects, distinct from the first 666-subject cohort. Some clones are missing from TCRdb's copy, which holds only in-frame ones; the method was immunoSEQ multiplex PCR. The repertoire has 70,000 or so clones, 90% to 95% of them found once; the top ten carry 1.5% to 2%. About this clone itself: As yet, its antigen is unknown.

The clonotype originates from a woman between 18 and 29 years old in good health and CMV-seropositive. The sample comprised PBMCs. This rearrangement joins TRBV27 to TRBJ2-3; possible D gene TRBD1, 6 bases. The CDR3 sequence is CASSLSPGAFSTDTQYF. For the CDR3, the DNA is TGTGCCAGCAGTTTATCTCCAGGGGCCTTCAGCACAGATACGCAGTATTTT.